This T cell receptor (delta chain) was captured by sequencing in a study of TRDV2 sequences in healthy donors (dated by TCRdb to 2018 to 2020). For context, the study as a whole: Around 19 single-cell-derived gamma9delta2 T cell clones spanning the full range of antitumor activity were TCR-sequenced and traced within the bulk repertoire.

Summary of the overall study and its limitations: The TCRdelta clonotypes of several highly reactive clones appeared rare, since those clonotypes could not be detected in the bulk sequencing data from the donors of those clones. Although the observed TCRdelta repertoires were highly focused, the frequency of a clonotype did not correlate with the antitumor functional potential of the respective clone.

The sample holds a few counts of this clone. Its specific antigen is unknown. No base qualities exist here, and no much larger clone lies one base off it. Bulk sequencing of complete TCR delta chain (Vdelta2) repertoires was performed to track the frequency of functionally characterized gamma9delta2 T cell clones. The Dutch blood bank supplied purchased peripheral blood from anonymous healthy donors. All of the gamma9delta2 T cells analyzed in the study came from the peripheral blood of healthy donors. The library came from PCR. The instrument given in TCRdb is Illumina MiSeq. As for the authors' bioinformatics: In reporting clonotype frequencies of the TRDV repertoire, clonotypes with just one read were left out. TCRdb reprocessed the public data with the CATT caller; entries with the same nucleotide sequence were combined afterwards. The V and J calls reflect TCRdb's pipeline rather than the authors' work. The sample includes about 1,100 delta-chain clones, with roughly 55% observed a single time. The ten largest clones capture 15% to 20% of the sample.

Its CDR3 holds 21 amino acids, cysteine through phenylalanine. CDR3 DNA only is kept here, 63 bases in frame from base 1. Trimming removed 2 bases from V and 1 base from J, leaving 31 bases between the germline ends. The germline V gene provides CDR1 GEAIGNYY and CDR2 EKD. This TCR was sampled from a human donor in good health. The chain couples TRDV2 to TRDJ1; TRDD3 could be the D gene, as 5 bases match. The specimen was Vd2+ gamma-delta T cells from blood. The cell subset or site label here, explained by the study, means: TCR Vdelta2-expressing (gamma9delta2) T cells. The DNA sequence reads TGTGCCTGTGACATTCTTGAAGGTTCTGGCCGCTTACTGGTTGGCACCGATAAACTCATCTTT. It codes for CACDILEGSGRLLVGTDKLIF.